This TCR beta chain was observed in a study of T-cell memory formation after mild COVID-19. The V gene lost 0 bases and the J gene lost 11 bases, with 17 bases spanning the gap. CDR1 and CDR2 from the germline V gene are MNHEY and SVGAGI. The length of the CDR3 is 15 residues. Barcoded TCR alpha and TCR beta cDNA libraries with UMIs came from 5'RACE using constant-segment primers. From the 5' RACE reads, TCRdb called clonotypes with MiXCR, one entry per CDR3 protein. The table records around 150,000 distinct CDR3 sequences, more than 14% of them present only once. Study-wide results and limits: Second-wave clones peaking on day 37 lacked confirmed SARS-CoV-2 specificity. Contracting CD4+ clones lay largely in CM and EM, with CD8+ ones residing in EMRA. Memory sampled before infection contained some responding clones, suggesting cross-reactive memory joined.

This clonotype showed up just a few times. As yet, its antigen is unknown. The receptor's source is an adult woman who had mild COVID-19 (a few samples of this study predate the infection). Cell type and time point are not known. This rearrangement joins TRBV6-5 to TRBJ2-1; perhaps TRBD2 as D (6 bases). Sequenced material: PBMCs or a T cell subset sorted from them (not recorded which). CDR3 nucleotides: TGTGCCAGCAGTTACTCGCCTAGCGCCTTCCAAAAGCAGTTCTTC. Its protein is CASSYSPSAFQKQFF.